Following are 23 T cell receptor beta chains from one sample sequenced in a study of Graves' ophthalmopathy and Graves' hyperthyroidism (dated by TCRdb to 2017 to 2018). The reads were generated on an Illumina HiSeq 2000. For repertoire sequencing, the TCR beta CDR3 regions were amplified from RNA transcripts. HTBI primers and the Qiagen OneStep RT-PCR kit were used in a first-round RT-PCR, which was followed by a second-round multiplex PCR, size selection and purification. Using fastp at Q25 and MiXCR, TCRdb reprocessed the public reads and kept productive beta chains. Every CDR3 protein is listed once, alongside the most common genes and DNA of its rows. The sample records approximately 380,000 distinct CDR3 sequences, roughly 21% of which are singletons. Approximately 3% of the sample lies in the top ten. The sequencing sample was made of peripheral blood. The source is a woman aged 18-29 years with stable Graves' hyperthyroidism. Donor details come from another sample of the same person, matched by shared clones.

This clonotype was seen many times. The chain links TRBV5-1 to TRBJ2-7, with D possibly matching TRBD2 (6 bases). V lost 5 bases and J lost 2, with 14 bases in between. CDR3 length: 14 residues. The germline gives CDR1 SGHRS, CDR2 YFSETQ. The CDR3 is CASRPIADTYEQYF. The CDR3 DNA is TGCGCCAGCAGGCCGATAGCGGACACCTACGAGCAGTACTTC. The complete variable domain, with remaining parts taken from reference TRBV5-1 and TRBJ2-7, reads KAGVTQTPRYLIKTRGQQVTLSCSPISGHRSVSWYQQTPGQGLQFLFEYFSETQRNKGNFPGRFSGRQFSNSRSEMNVSTLELGDSALYLCASRPIADTYEQYFGPGTRLTVT.

CDR3 residues: CASSSRRGREQYF. CDR3 DNA sequence: TGTGCCAGCAGTTCACGTAGGGGGCGCGAGCAGTACTTC. The chain combines TRBV12-3 or TRBV12-4 with TRBJ2-7; 7 bases are shared with TRBD1. V lost 4 bases and J lost 6; bases outside the gene matches: 6. This CDR3 spans 13 amino acids.

This clonotype was detected ten times or more. This rearrangement joins TRBV12-3 or TRBV12-4 to TRBJ1-2; D possibly corresponds to TRBD1 (5 bases). V was pared by 5 bases and J by 2 bases, with 18 bases between. There are 16 residues in the CDR3. The CDR3 DNA reads as TGTGCCAGCAGTCCGGGTACGGGGGGAGGGAACTATGGCTACACCTTC. This codes for CASSPGTGGGNYGYTF.

The V call is TRBV6-2 or TRBV6-3, the J call TRBJ1-1, with D possibly matching TRBD1 (5 bases). Germline values: CDR1 MNHEY, CDR2 SVGEGT. Trimming cost V 8 bases and J 4 bases, with 20 bases left between them. This CDR3 has 15 amino acids. The CDR3 sequence is CASGDLHKEVTEAFF. CDR3 sequence (DNA): TGTGCCAGCGGGGACCTTCACAAGGAGGTCACTGAAGCTTTCTTT.

This clonotype showed up many times. The chain joins TRBV20-1 to TRBJ1-2; D may be TRBD1 (5 bases). Trimming left V 1 base short and J 7 bases short, with 7 bases between. The CDR3 runs to 11 residues. From germline, CDR1 is DFQATT and CDR2 SNEGSKA (reference sequence). As DNA, the CDR3 is TGCAGTGCTAGAGCAGGGTTTGGCTACACCTTC. Amino acids: CSARAGFGYTF.

The chain employs TRBV13 and TRBJ2-1, with D hard to call. The CDR3 is 11 amino acids. CDR1 is PRHDT, CDR2 FYEKMQ, per germline (reference sequence). Between the trimmed V and J ends, which lost 3 bases and 4 bases, there was a span of 1 base. Here the CDR3 reads CASSFYNEQFF. CDR3 DNA: TGTGCCAGCAGCTTTTACAATGAGCAGTTCTTC.

This clonotype was picked up many times. The chain combines TRBV4-1 with TRBJ1-2; D ambiguous. The germline V and J ends were trimmed by 0 bases and 4 bases, with 9 bases remaining between them. This CDR3 contains 14 residues. Germline V gives CDR1 MGHRA, CDR2 YSYEKL. CDR3 region: CASSQDPGSYGYTF. DNA of the CDR3: TGCGCCAGCAGCCAAGATCCCGGATCCTATGGCTACACCTTC.

At least ten counts were recorded for this clonotype. This rearrangement joins TRBV12-3 or TRBV12-4 to TRBJ2-7, with D unclear. This CDR3 contains 15 residues. The V gene lost 6 bases and the J gene lost 0 bases, with 15 bases spanning the gap. The CDR3 is CASSPGGFRSYEQYF. CDR3 coding DNA: TGTGCCAGCAGCCCTGGCGGTTTCCGCTCCTACGAGCAGTACTTC.

This clonotype was found many times. The J gene is TRBJ2-7, the V gene TRBV25-1, with a tentative D call TRBD2 (6 bases). This CDR3 spans 15 amino acids. Trimming cost V 3 bases and J 0 bases, with 12 bases left between them. Germline CDR1 is MGHDK and CDR2 is SYGVNS. In nucleotides, the CDR3 is TGTGCCAGCAGTGATTACACTAGCAGCTCCTACGAGCAGTACTTC. As protein: CASSDYTSSSYEQYF.

This chain connects TRBV6-5 to TRBJ1-5; D is ambiguous. Trimming stripped 0 bases from V and 5 bases from J, with 5 bases between. The CDR3 has 13 residues. Germline V gene data show CDR1 as MNHEY and CDR2 as SVGAGI. The CDR3 spells CASSYSAYQPQHF. CDR3 DNA sequence: TGTGCCAGCAGTTACTCCGCGTATCAGCCCCAGCATTTT.

In this sample, this clonotype turned up many times. V and J are TRBV28 and TRBJ1-2; 9 positions agree with TRBD1. The ends lost 7 bases at V and 2 bases at J; junction bases unmatched: 20. The CDR3 has 19 residues. CDR1 is MDHEN and CDR2 is SYDVKM in the germline V gene. CDR3 loop: CASILRAGKGQGLNYGYTF. DNA for the CDR3: TGTGCCAGCATTCTTAGGGCTGGGAAGGGACAGGGCTTAAACTATGGCTACACCTTC.

This chain joins TRBV28 and TRBJ1-2; 7 positions agree with TRBD1. Germline V gene lookup returns CDR1 MDHEN and CDR2 SYDVKM. This CDR3 comprises 15 residues. Trimming removed 6 bases from V and 4 bases from J; junction bases left unmatched: 11. The CDR3 DNA reads as TGTGCCAGCAGCCCTACCTCAAAGGGGGCCTATGGCTACACCTTC. Its protein is CASSPTSKGAYGYTF.

Turning to this clonotype: This may be a read error: a much more frequent sequence differs by one nucleotide. This sequence joins TRBV20-1 and TRBJ2-7, with D perhaps matching TRBD2 (6 bases). The CDR3 spans 16 residues. The germline CDR1 and CDR2 sequences are DFQATT and SNEGSKA (reference sequence). CDR3 sequence (DNA): TGCAGTGCTGGAAGGGTCGGTAGCGGAAGATCCTACGAGCAGTGCTTC. Translated, it gives CSAGRVGSGRSYEQCF.

This clonotype has at least ten counts. The junction differs from germline at one of its ends, possibly a read error. The gene calls are TRBV11-2 and TRBJ2-4; D assignment may be TRBD1 or TRBD2 (5 bases each). Germline V gene sequence: CDR1 SGHAT, CDR2 FQNNGV. CDR3 size: 14 residues. As DNA, the CDR3 is TGTGCCAGCAGCAGACAGCTAGCCAAAAACATTAAGTACTTC. This codes for CASSRQLAKNIKYF.

This clonotype was observed at least ten times. The chain combines TRBV20-1 with TRBJ1-1; no clear D. The CDR3 extends over 13 amino acids. Trimming shortened V by 0 bases and J by 4 bases, and 9 bases separated the two germline ends. CDR1 DFQATT and CDR2 SNEGSKA come from the germline V gene (reference sequence). CDR3 sequence (DNA): TGCAGTGCTAGAGATCGTCGAAGCACTGAAGCTTTCTTT. Translation: CSARDRRSTEAFF.

This clonotype was detected only a few times. The genes are TRBV28 and TRBJ2-7; 10 positions match TRBD2. The CDR3 length is 16 residues. V was pared by 7 bases and J by 3 bases, with 12 bases of the junction left unmatched. The germline V gene has CDR1 MDHEN and CDR2 SYDVKM. Here the CDR3 reads CASTPFGLAGDYEQYF. In DNA, the CDR3 is TGTGCCAGCACCCCTTTTGGGCTAGCGGGGGACTACGAGCAGTACTTC.

There are many counts of this clonotype. The V call is TRBV7-8, the J call TRBJ1-2; 8 bases are a match to TRBD1. Trimming took 4 bases from V and 5 from J; bases not matched to a gene: 3. CDR3 length: 13 amino acids. The germline V gene has CDR1 SGHVS and CDR2 FQNEAQ. The CDR3 nucleotides are TGTGCCAGCAGCTCGGACAGGGAGTATGGCTACACCTTC. It is translated as CASSSDREYGYTF.

This clonotype came up many times. The gene calls are TRBV6-5 and TRBJ2-7; the D is unclear. The germline V gene encodes CDR1 MNHEY and CDR2 SVGAGI. Trimming took 10 bases from V and 1 from J, leaving 23 bases between them. This CDR3 is 16 amino acids long. The CDR3 region has the DNA TGTGCCACCCTTCTAAGAACCGGGCCCAATTCCTACGAGCAGTACTTC. Protein sequence: CATLLRTGPNSYEQYF.

The table lists this clonotype with many counts. This CDR3 reads CSVETGTSIETQYF. DNA for the CDR3: TGCAGCGTTGAAACCGGGACTAGCATTGAGACCCAGTACTTC. This chain connects TRBV29-1 to TRBJ2-5; 9 bases are a match to TRBD2. Germline CDR1 SQVTM, CDR2 ANQGSEA. The CDR3 totals 14 residues. Trimming at V came to 2 bases and at J to 5 bases, leaving 6 bases not matched to a gene.

This clonotype was found many times. The CDR3 loop reads CASSLESREFYEQYF. The DNA for the CDR3 is TGTGCCAGCAGCTTAGAAAGTAGAGAGTTCTACGAGCAGTACTTC. The chain combines TRBV11-2 with TRBJ2-7; D uncertain. CDR1 is SGHAT, CDR2 FQNNGV, per germline. The CDR3 sequence is 15 residues long. V was clipped by 0 bases and J by 3 bases, with 12 bases between them.

Ten or more counts support this clonotype. The chain links TRBV27 to TRBJ1-1; D gene unclear. The V end lost 3 bases, the J end lost 0 bases, and 8 bases lay between the germline ends. CDR3 length: 14 amino acids. Germline CDR1 is MNHEY and CDR2 is SMNVEV (reference sequence). CDR3 sequence reads: CASSFTDMNTEAFF. The CDR3 DNA reads TGTGCCAGCAGTTTCACGGATATGAACACTGAAGCTTTCTTT.

In this sample, this clonotype turned up many times. The genes are TRBV7-2 and TRBJ1-1; D is possibly TRBD1 (6 bases). Deletions cut 4 bases from V and 8 bases from J, with 11 bases between. The CDR3 extends over 12 amino acids. Germline CDR1 is SGHTA and CDR2 is FQGNSA. CDR3 sequence (DNA): TGTGCCAGCAGCTGGAGGGGGGCGGAAGCTTTCTTT. This codes for CASSWRGAEAFF.

The chain carries TRBV7-2 and TRBJ2-2; D ambiguous. Trimming left V 2 bases short and J 6 bases short, with 10 bases between. CDR1 and CDR2 (germline): SGHTA, FQGNSA. The CDR3 has 14 residues. The CDR3 reads CASSLRSGSGELFF. CDR3 coding DNA: TGTGCCAGCAGCTTAAGGTCCGGGTCCGGGGAGCTGTTTTTT. Supplemented by reference TRBV7-2 and TRBJ2-2, the full variable domain reads GAGVSQSPSNKVTEKGKDVELRCDPISGHTALYWYRQSLGQGLEFLIYFQGNSAPDKSGLPSDRFSAERTGGSVSTLTIQRTQQEDSAVYLCASSLRSGSGELFFGEGSRLTVL.